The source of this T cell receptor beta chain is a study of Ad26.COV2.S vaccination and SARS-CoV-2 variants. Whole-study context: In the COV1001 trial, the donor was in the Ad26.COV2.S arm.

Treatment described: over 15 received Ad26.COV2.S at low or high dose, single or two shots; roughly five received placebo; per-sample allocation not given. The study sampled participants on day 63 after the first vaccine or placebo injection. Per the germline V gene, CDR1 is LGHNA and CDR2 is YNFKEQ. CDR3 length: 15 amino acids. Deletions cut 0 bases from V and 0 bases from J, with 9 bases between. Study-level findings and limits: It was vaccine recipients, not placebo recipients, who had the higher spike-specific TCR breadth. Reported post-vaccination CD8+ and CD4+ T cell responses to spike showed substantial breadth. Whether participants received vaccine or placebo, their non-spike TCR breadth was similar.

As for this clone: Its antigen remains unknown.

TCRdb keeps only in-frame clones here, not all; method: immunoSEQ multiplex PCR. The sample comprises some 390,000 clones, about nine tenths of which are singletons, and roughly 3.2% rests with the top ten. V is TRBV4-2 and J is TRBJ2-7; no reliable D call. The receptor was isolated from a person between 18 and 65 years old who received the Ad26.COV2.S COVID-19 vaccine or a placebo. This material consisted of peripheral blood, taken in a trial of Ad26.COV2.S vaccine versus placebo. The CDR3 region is CASSQEYTDSYEQYF. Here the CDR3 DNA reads TGTGCCAGCAGCCAAGAGTACACTGACTCCTACGAGCAGTACTTC.